One sample yielded the 11 T cell receptor beta chains listed below, sequenced in a study of ipilimumab plus nivolumab after autologous stem cell transplantation. Sequencing was performed with immunoSEQ multiplex PCR; in TCRdb, only in-frame clones are kept and a portion is missing. The table records 43,000 or so clones, around nine tenths of them present only once. This specimen was PBMCs, taken in a trial of ipilimumab plus nivolumab as post-transplant consolidation. The receptors were sampled from a male donor with multiple myeloma.

The chain links TRBV7-2 to TRBJ2-5; TRBD2 matches 15 bases. With 1 base clipped from V and 4 bases from J, the junction kept 4 bases outside the gene matches. The CDR3 consists of 17 residues. Germline lookup yields CDR1 SGHTA and CDR2 FQGNSA. CDR3 in DNA: TGTGCCAGCAGCTTAGTAGGACTAGCGGGAGGGGGAGAGACCCAGTACTTC. This translates into CASSLVGLAGGGETQYF. The full variable domain, in which reference TRBV7-2 and TRBJ2-5 provide the parts outside the CDR3, is GAGVSQSPSNKVTEKGKDVELRCDPISGHTALYWYRQSLGQGLEFLIYFQGNSAPDKSGLPSDRFSAERTGGSVSTLTIQRTQQEDSAVYLCASSLVGLAGGGETQYFGPGTRLLVL.

The rearrangement links TRBV2 to TRBJ1-5; D is possibly TRBD1 (5 bases). V lost 7 bases to trimming and J lost 2 bases, with 9 bases between them. Germline V gene data show CDR1 as SNHLY and CDR2 as FYNNEI. The CDR3 runs 13 residues. The CDR3 DNA reads TGTGCCAGCAACCCGGGGGGCAATCAGCCCCAGCATTTT. Translated, it gives CASNPGGNQPQHF.

CDR3 DNA: TGTGCCAGCAGCGTCGGGACAGGTGCCCCCTACGAGCAGTACTTC. Protein sequence: CASSVGTGAPYEQYF. The rearrangement uses TRBV9 and TRBJ2-7; 8 nucleotides match TRBD1. CDR3 length: 15 residues. V was clipped by 2 bases and J by 2 bases; unmatched bases: 6. From germline, CDR1 is SGDLS and CDR2 YYNGEE.

The chain recombines TRBV18 with TRBJ1-1; TRBD1 agrees at 9 bases. CDR3 length: 14 residues. With 3 bases clipped from V and 4 bases from J, the junction kept 3 bases outside the gene matches. Germline CDR1 and CDR2: KGHSH and LQKENI. The CDR3 protein is CASSPWTGVTEAFF. The CDR3 nucleotides are TGTGCCAGCTCACCCTGGACAGGGGTCACTGAAGCTTTCTTT. Based on the CDR3 plus reference TRBV18 and TRBJ1-1, the full variable domain is NAGVMQNPRHLVRRRGQEARLRCSPMKGHSHVYWYRQLPEEGLKFMVYLQKENIIDESGMPKERFSAEFPKEGPSILRIQQVVRGDSAAYFCASSPWTGVTEAFFGQGTRLTVV.

This clone occurred a few times. The chain links TRBV10-3 to TRBJ1-2; 7 nucleotides match TRBD1. This CDR3 spans 12 amino acids. V was clipped by 6 bases and J by 3 bases; unmatched bases: 1. CDR1 is ENHRY, CDR2 SYGVKD, per germline. CDR3 sequence: CAISTGDYGYTF. In DNA form, the CDR3 reads TGTGCCATCAGCACAGGGGACTATGGCTACACCTTC.

CDR3 sequence reads: CASSGGGQGYLEQYF. CDR3 sequence (DNA): TGTGCCAGCAGCGGAGGGGGACAGGGGTACCTCGAGCAGTACTTC. V gene TRBV7-2 combines with J gene TRBJ2-7; 10 positions match TRBD1. CDR1 SGHTA and CDR2 FQGNSA come from the germline V gene. CDR3 length equals 15 residues. V lost 5 bases and J lost 6; bases outside the gene matches: 10. Drawing the rest from reference TRBV7-2 and TRBJ2-7, the complete variable domain is GAGVSQSPSNKVTEKGKDVELRCDPISGHTALYWYRQSLGQGLEFLIYFQGNSAPDKSGLPSDRFSAERTGGSVSTLTIQRTQQEDSAVYLCASSGGGQGYLEQYFGPGTRLTVT.

The rearrangement uses TRBV19 and TRBJ2-3; a possible D gene is TRBD2 (7 bases). Per germline, CDR1 LNHDA and CDR2 SQIVND (reference sequence). The length of the CDR3 is 15 residues. V was cut by 4 bases and J by 4 bases, with 15 bases left in between. The CDR3: CASSNGGLASDTQYF. The CDR3 DNA follows: TGTGCCAGTAGTAACGGGGGGCTAGCGTCAGATACGCAGTATTTT.

The chain links TRBV27 to TRBJ2-4; 8 nucleotides agree with TRBD2. J was trimmed by 4 bases and V by 5 bases; bases with no gene match: 19. CDR1 and CDR2 (germline): MNHEY, SMNVEV (reference sequence). The length of the CDR3 is 19 residues. Here the CDR3 DNA reads TGTGCCAGCAGTCCACAACCGAGAAACCCGGGACTAGGGAAAAACATTCAGTACTTC. Translating gives CASSPQPRNPGLGKNIQYF.

The chain joins TRBV5-1 to TRBJ2-1; 7 nucleotides line up with TRBD2. Trimming cost V 0 bases and J 6 bases; bases outside gene matches: 6. The CDR3 has 15 residues. Germline V gives CDR1 SGHRS, CDR2 YFSETQ. The CDR3 reads CASSLVGDYGNEQFF. The CDR3 nucleotides read TGCGCCAGCAGCTTGGTAGGGGACTATGGCAATGAGCAGTTCTTC.

A remark on this clone: One end of the junction fails to match germline, which may point to a read error. The rearrangement uses TRBV7-9 and TRBJ2-2; D is uncertain. Looked up from germline, CDR1 is SEHNR and CDR2 is FQNEAQ (reference sequence). This CDR3 is built from 11 residues. The CDR3 bases are TGTGCCAGCAGCTTAACCGTGGAGCTGTTTTTT. Encoded protein: CASSLTVELFF.

V and J are TRBV5-6 and TRBJ1-3; 8 bases align to TRBD1. With V trimmed by 5 bases and J by 2 bases, 3 bases remained unmatched. This CDR3 contains 14 residues. Germline CDR1 and CDR2: SGHDT and YYEEEE. CDR3 loop: CASRGQAAGNTIYF. The CDR3 bases are TGTGCCAGCAGGGGACAGGCCGCTGGAAACACCATATATTTT.